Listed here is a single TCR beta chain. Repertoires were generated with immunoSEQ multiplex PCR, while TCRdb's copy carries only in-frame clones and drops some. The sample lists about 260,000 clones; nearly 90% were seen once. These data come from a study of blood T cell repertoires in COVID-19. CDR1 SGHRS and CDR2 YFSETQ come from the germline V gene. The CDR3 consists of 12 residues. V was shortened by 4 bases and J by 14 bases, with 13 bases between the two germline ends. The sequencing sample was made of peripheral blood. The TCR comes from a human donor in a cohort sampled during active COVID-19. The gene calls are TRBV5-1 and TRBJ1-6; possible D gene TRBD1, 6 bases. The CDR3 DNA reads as TGCGCCAGCAGCACCTCACAGGGAGCCCTCCACTTT. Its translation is CASSTSQGALHF.